One and the same sample provided the 18 T cell receptor beta chains below, sequenced in a study of CD8 T cell repertoires and HIV-1 epitope variants (dated by TCRdb to about 2020). These receptors have no identified antigens. Preparation of the library involved the immunoSEQ multiplex PCR assay. TCRdb carries this immuneACCESS record with in-frame sequences only. Its versions omit some clonotypes, under half of them owing to an unresolved V gene in the studies checked, with the rest unexplained. For this sample there are several thousand clones; 67% appear just once. The ten largest clones capture 41% of the sample. Source material: cultured CD8+ T cells derived from PBMCs. The receptors shown here come from a male donor with HIV.

The rearrangement uses TRBV2 and TRBJ2-2; tentative D call: TRBD2 (6 bases). This CDR3 region has 16 residues. In germline, CDR1 is SNHLY, CDR2 FYNNEI. Trimming stripped 3 bases from V and 0 bases from J, with 11 bases between. As DNA, the CDR3 is TGTGCCAGCAGTGAGATCGGGAGATCGAACACCGGGGAGCTGTTTTTT. This sequence encodes CASSEIGRSNTGELFF.

The J gene is TRBJ2-1, the V gene TRBV9; 9 positions match TRBD2. The J segment lost 7 bases and the V segment lost 1 base, leaving 6 bases of the junction unmatched. Germline V gene lookup returns CDR1 SGDLS and CDR2 YYNGEE. The CDR3 runs to 15 residues. Here the CDR3 reads CASSVRGLADNEQFF. CDR3 nucleotide sequence: TGTGCCAGCAGCGTAAGGGGACTAGCTGATAATGAGCAGTTCTTC.

The chain couples TRBV28 to TRBJ2-7; D not resolved. CDR1 and CDR2 (germline): MDHEN, SYDVKM. V was clipped by 5 bases and J by 5 bases, with 16 bases between them. The CDR3 runs to 14 residues. CDR3: CASSPARTYDEQYF. CDR3 DNA: TGTGCCAGCAGTCCCGCGAGAACTTATGACGAGCAGTACTTC. Drawing the rest from reference TRBV28 and TRBJ2-7, the complete variable domain is DVKVTQSSRYLVKRTGEKVFLECVQDMDHENMFWYRQDPGLGLRLIYFSYDVKMKEKGDIPEGYSVSREKKERFSLILESASTNQTSMYLCASSPARTYDEQYFGPGTRLTVT.

This clone has more than one count but fewer than ten. The J gene is TRBJ1-5, the V gene TRBV2, with D unclear. V was cut by 4 bases and J by 6 bases, with 10 bases left in between. This CDR3 region has 13 residues. CDR1 SNHLY and CDR2 FYNNEI come from the germline V gene. CDR3 amino acids: CASSVSRSQPQHF. The CDR3 DNA reads TGTGCCAGCAGTGTGAGCAGAAGTCAGCCCCAGCATTTT.

The chain recombines TRBV28 with TRBJ1-6; D unresolved. Germline loops: CDR1 MDHEN, CDR2 SYDVKM. The CDR3 runs to 13 residues. Trimming removed 2 bases at V and 7 bases at J, with 6 bases between. The CDR3 region has the DNA TGTGCCAGCAGTTTAAATGTGAATTCACCCCTCCACTTT. Protein: CASSLNVNSPLHF.

V is TRBV5-6 and J is TRBJ2-7; the match to TRBD2 covers 14 bases. The CDR3 runs to 18 residues. The germline CDR1 and CDR2 sequences are SGHDT and YYEEEE. The V and J ends lost 0 bases and 3 bases, in that order; junction bases with no gene match: 8. The chain's CDR3 is CASSLETSGGDTFYEQYF. CDR3 DNA sequence: TGTGCCAGCAGCTTGGAGACTAGCGGGGGGGACACCTTCTACGAGCAGTACTTC.

This clone was recorded once. CDR3 amino acids: CASSKGSEGAHNEQFF. The CDR3 bases are TGTGCCAGCAGCAAAGGATCCGAGGGAGCCCACAATGAGCAGTTCTTC. The gene calls are TRBV21-1 and TRBJ2-1; the table's D call of TRBD2 was not tested on the DNA. TRBV21-1 is shown as a pseudogene. The length of the CDR3 is 16 residues.

The chain uses TRBV6-5 and TRBJ1-1; perhaps TRBD1 as D (6 bases). CDR1 is MNHEY and CDR2 is SVGAGI in the germline V gene. V dropped 0 bases and J dropped 4 bases, with 12 bases sitting between them. CDR3 length: 15 residues. The CDR3 protein is CASSYSDSSVTEAFF. DNA for the CDR3: TGTGCCAGCAGTTACTCGGACAGTTCGGTCACTGAAGCTTTCTTT.

This clone has only one observation. V and J are TRBV6-6 and TRBJ1-4; D is uncertain. The CDR3 runs to 11 residues. Germline CDR1 reads MNHNY; CDR2 reads SVGAGI (reference sequence). V was shortened by 0 bases and J by 8 bases, with 1 base between the two germline ends. The CDR3 nucleotides are TGTGCCAGCAGTTACTCAGAAAAACTGTTTTTT. Residues: CASSYSEKLFF.

The CDR3, as DNA: TGTGCCAGCAGTTTATATGGGGGCGCGGGCTACACCTTC. Amino acid sequence: CASSLYGGAGYTF. V and J are TRBV28 and TRBJ1-2, with D perhaps matching TRBD1 (6 bases). Germline CDR1 MDHEN, CDR2 SYDVKM. Deletions cut 1 base from V and 8 bases from J, with 11 bases between. This CDR3 comprises 13 residues.

The gene calls are TRBV7-3 and TRBJ2-1; TRBD1 agrees at 9 bases. From germline, CDR1 is SGHTA and CDR2 FQGTGA. CDR3 length equals 16 residues. After removal of 2 bases from V and 0 bases from J, the junction contained 2 bases not matched to a gene. DNA for the CDR3: TGTGCCAGCAGCTTAGCGGGACAGGGCTCCTACAATGAGCAGTTCTTC. This sequence encodes CASSLAGQGSYNEQFF. Full variable domain (outside the CDR3, taken from reference TRBV7-3 and TRBJ2-1): GAGVSQTPSNKVTEKGKYVELRCDPISGHTALYWYRQSLGQGPEFLIYFQGTGAADDSGLPNDRFFAVRPEGSVSTLKIQRTERGDSAVYLCASSLAGQGSYNEQFFGPGTRLTVL.

This chain uses TRBV9 with TRBJ2-1, with D perhaps matching TRBD1 (6 bases). From germline, CDR1 is SGDLS and CDR2 YYNGEE. Between the trimmed V and J ends, which lost 0 bases and 4 bases, there was a span of 11 bases. CDR3 size: 15 residues. CDR3 amino acids: CASSVEGVEYNEQFF. The CDR3 DNA follows: TGTGCCAGCAGCGTAGAGGGGGTGGAATACAATGAGCAGTTCTTC.

This chain links TRBV5-1 with TRBJ2-1; 8 bases are a match to TRBD2. The CDR3 spans 17 residues. V lost 4 bases, J lost 4 bases, and 13 bases stayed unmatched. Germline V CDR1 and CDR2: SGHRS, YFSETQ. The CDR3 region has the DNA TGCGCCAGCAGCCCCTTATCGGCGGGGGGACCGTACAATGAGCAGTTCTTC. This encodes CASSPLSAGGPYNEQFF.

This clone was recorded a few times. CDR3 loop: CASSLAGGPSEQYF. CDR3 nucleotides: TGTGCCAGCAGTTTAGCGGGAGGACCCTCCGAGCAGTACTTC. V and J are TRBV9 and TRBJ2-7, with 10 positions matching TRBD2. This CDR3 has 14 amino acids. J lost 6 bases, V lost 5 bases, and 8 bases had no gene match. Germline V CDR1 and CDR2: SGDLS, YYNGEE.

The chain combines TRBV28 with TRBJ2-2; no definite D call. Per germline, CDR1 MDHEN and CDR2 SYDVKM. This CDR3 has 12 amino acids. V lost 8 bases to trimming and J lost 6 bases, with 10 bases between them. This CDR3 reads CASGLSAGELFF. CDR3 bases: TGTGCCAGCGGGTTGTCTGCCGGGGAGCTGTTTTTT.

The CDR3 DNA follows: TGTGCCAGCAGTGACGGAGATAATTCACCCCTCCACTTT. Its translation is CASSDGDNSPLHF. The rearrangement joins TRBV6-4 to TRBJ1-6; D not certain. The CDR3 is 13 residues long. The V and J ends lost 2 bases and 5 bases respectively, with 4 bases between them. Germline values: CDR1 MRHNA, CDR2 SNTAGT.

The genes are TRBV7-6 and TRBJ1-3; 9 bases map to TRBD1. J was trimmed by 0 bases and V by 4 bases; bases with no gene match: 4. The CDR3 consists of 16 residues. Germline CDR1 reads SGHVS; CDR2 reads FNYEAQ. The CDR3 nucleotides read TGTGCCAGCAGCTCCTTGGGACAGGGCTCTGGAAACACCATATATTTT. Amino acids: CASSSLGQGSGNTIYF.

The chain has TRBV7-2 and TRBJ1-1; unclear D gene. This CDR3 is 12 amino acids long. V lost 2 bases to trimming and J lost 4 bases, with 5 bases between them. Germline values: CDR1 SGHTA, CDR2 FQGNSA. The CDR3 DNA reads TGTGCCAGCAGCTTAAGTAGCACTGAAGCTTTCTTT. Translated: CASSLSSTEAFF.